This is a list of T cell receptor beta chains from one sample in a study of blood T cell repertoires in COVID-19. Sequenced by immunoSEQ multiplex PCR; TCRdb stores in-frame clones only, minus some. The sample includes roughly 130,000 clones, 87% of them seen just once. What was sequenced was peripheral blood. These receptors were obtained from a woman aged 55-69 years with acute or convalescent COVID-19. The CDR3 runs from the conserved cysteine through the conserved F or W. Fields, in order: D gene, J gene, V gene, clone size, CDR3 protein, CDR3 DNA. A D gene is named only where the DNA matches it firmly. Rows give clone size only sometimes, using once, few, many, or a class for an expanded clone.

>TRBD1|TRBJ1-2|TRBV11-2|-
CASSFRQGAYGYTF
TGTGCCAGCAGCTTCCGACAGGGGGCCTATGGCTACACCTTC
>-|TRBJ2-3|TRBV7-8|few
CASSFGPRPDTQYF
TGTGCCAGCAGCTTCGGCCCGAGGCCTGATACGCAGTATTTT
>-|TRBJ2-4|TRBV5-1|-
CASSVAGAKNIQYF
TGCGCCAGCAGCGTGGCGGGAGCCAAAAACATTCAGTACTTC
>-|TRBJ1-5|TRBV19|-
CASGQANQPQHF
TGTGCCAGTGGCCAGGCGAATCAGCCCCAGCATTTT
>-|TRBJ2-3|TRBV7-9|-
CASSRQRPSTDTQYF
TGTGCCAGCAGCCGACAGAGACCTAGCACAGATACGCAGTATTTT
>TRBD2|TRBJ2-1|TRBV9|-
CASSALGGVNEQFF
TGTGCCAGCAGCGCTCTCGGGGGGGTGAATGAGCAGTTCTTC
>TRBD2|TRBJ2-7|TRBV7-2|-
CASSPGRGPPLSYEQYF
TGTGCCAGCAGCCCGGGGAGGGGACCGCCGTTATCCTACGAGCAGTACTTC
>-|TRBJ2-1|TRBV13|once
CASSLLSGTYNEQFF
TGTGCCAGCAGCCTTCTTAGCGGAACCTACAATGAGCAGTTCTTC
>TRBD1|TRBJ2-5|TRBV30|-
CAWSVGQGARETQYF
TGTGCCTGGAGCGTCGGACAGGGGGCAAGGGAGACCCAGTACTTC
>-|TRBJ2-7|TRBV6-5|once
CASSHGTSRQYF
TGTGCCAGCAGTCATGGGACTTCCCGGCAGTACTTC
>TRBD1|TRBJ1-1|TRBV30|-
CAWSVPRDREAFF
TGTGCCTGGAGTGTACCTAGGGACAGGGAAGCTTTCTTT
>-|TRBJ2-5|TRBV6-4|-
CASSVTYRDGETQYF
TGTGCCAGCAGTGTCACATACAGGGATGGGGAGACCCAGTACTTC
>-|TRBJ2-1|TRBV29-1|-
CSVDLARFNEQFF
TGCAGCGTTGACCTAGCTCGTTTCAATGAGCAGTTCTTC
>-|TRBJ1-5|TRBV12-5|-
CASGLVLWPQHF
TGTGCTAGTGGTTTGGTACTGTGGCCCCAGCATTTT
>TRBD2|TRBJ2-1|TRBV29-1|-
CSALRLAGGEQFF
TGCAGCGCCCTACGCTTAGCGGGAGGTGAGCAGTTCTTC
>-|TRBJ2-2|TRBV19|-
CASRVGGLNTGELFF
TGTGCCAGCCGTGTGGGGGGACTCAACACCGGGGAGCTGTTTTTT
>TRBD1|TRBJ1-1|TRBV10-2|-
CASSGGQGDTEAFF
TGCGCCAGCAGTGGGGGACAGGGGGACACTGAAGCTTTCTTT
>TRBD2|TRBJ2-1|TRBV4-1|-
CASRGLAGGREQFF
TGCGCCAGCCGGGGTCTAGCGGGAGGACGGGAGCAGTTCTTC
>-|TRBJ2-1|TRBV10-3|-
CAISESELRLDNEQFF
TGTGCCATCAGTGAGTCGGAGTTACGCCTGGACAATGAGCAGTTCTTC
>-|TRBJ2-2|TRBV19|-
CASSGGGYDTGELFF
TGTGCCAGTAGTGGTGGGGGGTACGACACCGGGGAGCTGTTTTTT
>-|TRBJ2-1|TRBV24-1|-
CATSGGNLYNEQFF
TGTGCCACCAGTGGTGGCAATCTCTACAATGAGCAGTTCTTC
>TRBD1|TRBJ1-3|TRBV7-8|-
CASSLVVTGGSGNTIYF
TGTGCCAGCAGCTTAGTTGTGACAGGGGGTTCTGGAAACACCATATATTTT
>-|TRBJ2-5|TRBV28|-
CASSVGVETQYF
TGTGCCAGCAGTGTGGGCGTGGAGACCCAGTACTTC
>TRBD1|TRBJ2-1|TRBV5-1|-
CASSLVDRRNEQFF
TGCGCCAGCAGCTTGGTGGACAGGAGGAATGAGCAGTTCTTC
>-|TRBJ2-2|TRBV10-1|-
CASSVQRATGELFF
TGCGCCAGCAGTGTGCAGAGGGCCACCGGGGAGCTGTTTTTT
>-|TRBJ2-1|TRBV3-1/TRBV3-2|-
CASNQQGVPLVEQFF
TGTGCCAGCAACCAACAGGGCGTCCCGTTGGTTGAGCAGTTCTTC
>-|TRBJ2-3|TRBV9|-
CASSVDTFTDTQYF
TGTGCCAGCAGCGTAGATACTTTCACAGATACGCAGTATTTT
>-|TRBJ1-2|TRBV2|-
CASRPPENYGYTF
TGTGCCAGCAGACCCCCTGAGAACTATGGCTACACCTTC
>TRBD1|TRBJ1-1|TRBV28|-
CASSSDRGDTEAFF
TGTGCCAGCAGTTCTGACAGGGGTGACACTGAAGCTTTCTTT
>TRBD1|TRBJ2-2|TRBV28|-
CASRRQGAYPGELFF
TGTGCCAGCAGGCGACAGGGGGCATATCCCGGGGAGCTGTTTTTT
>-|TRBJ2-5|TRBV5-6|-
CASSRLDRSVGETQYF
TGTGCCAGCAGCCGCCTGGACAGATCAGTAGGGGAGACCCAGTACTTC
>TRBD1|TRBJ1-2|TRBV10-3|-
CATGQTYGYTF
TGTGCCACGGGACAGACCTATGGCTACACCTTC
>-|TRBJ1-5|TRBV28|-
CASSLRVSNQPQHF
TGTGCCAGCAGTTTGAGAGTTAGCAATCAGCCCCAGCATTTT
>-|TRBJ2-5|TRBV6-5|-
CASSYRWEAGQETQYF
TGTGCCAGCAGTTACCGCTGGGAGGCCGGGCAAGAGACCCAGTACTTC
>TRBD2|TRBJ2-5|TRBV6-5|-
CASGLRAGGPETQYF
TGTGCCAGCGGCTTGAGGGCGGGAGGGCCTGAGACCCAGTACTTC
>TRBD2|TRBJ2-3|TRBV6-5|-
CASSYGLAGTDTQYF
TGTGCCAGCAGTTACGGTCTAGCGGGCACAGATACGCAGTATTTT
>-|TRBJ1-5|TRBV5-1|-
CASSLSGSSNQPQHF
TGCGCCAGCAGCTTATCCGGGAGCAGCAATCAGCCCCAGCATTTT